One sample yielded the 18 T cell receptor beta chains listed below, sequenced in a study of cytomegalovirus exposure and HLA in healthy donors. Sequenced by immunoSEQ multiplex PCR; TCRdb stores in-frame clones only, minus some. The sample shows tens of thousands of clones, approximately 81% of them seen only once. Sequencing was carried out using PBMCs. The receptors shown here come from a woman aged 18-29 years in good health and CMV-seropositive.

The CDR3, as DNA: TGTGCCAGTAGTATGGCTTGGGAGCCATCCGGAAACACCATATATTTT. It translates to CASSMAWEPSGNTIYF. The chain has TRBV19 and TRBJ1-3; D is unclear. V was trimmed by 3 bases and J by 4 bases, leaving 16 bases between them. This CDR3 spans 16 amino acids. Germline lookup yields CDR1 LNHDA and CDR2 SQIVND (reference sequence).

This rearrangement joins TRBV5-8 to TRBJ1-1; weak D call: TRBD1 (5 bases). The V and J ends lost 1 base and 1 base respectively, with 8 bases between them. Germline-derived CDR1 and CDR2 are SGHTS and YDEGEE. The length of the CDR3 is 14 residues. The CDR3 bases are TGTGCCAGCAGCTTGCCAGGGCGGAACACTGAAGCTTTCTTT. Protein: CASSLPGRNTEAFF.

The V gene is TRBV19, the J gene TRBJ1-5, with D possibly matching TRBD1 (5 bases). The CDR3 extends over 14 amino acids. CDR1 and CDR2 (germline): LNHDA, SQIVND (reference sequence). The ends were cut back, 9 bases at V and 0 bases at J, with 12 bases in the middle. CDR3 in amino acids: CASCQGYSNQPQHF. CDR3 nucleotides: TGTGCCAGCTGCCAGGGCTATAGCAATCAGCCCCAGCATTTT.

This chain links TRBV5-1 with TRBJ1-5, with unresolved D. This CDR3 region has 15 residues. Between the trimmed V and J ends, which lost 0 bases and 1 base, there was a span of 8 bases. CDR1 and CDR2 (germline): SGHRS, YFSETQ. CDR3: CASSLESPSNQPQHF. The CDR3 nucleotides read TGCGCCAGCAGCTTGGAATCCCCAAGCAATCAGCCCCAGCATTTT.

The rearrangement links TRBV4-1 to TRBJ2-5; D may be TRBD1 (6 bases). V was shortened by 2 bases and J by 0 bases, with 16 bases between the two germline ends. CDR3 length equals 17 residues. The germline V gene encodes CDR1 MGHRA and CDR2 YSYEKL. The CDR3: CASSQFPDRFNQETQYF. For the CDR3, the DNA is TGCGCCAGCAGCCAATTCCCAGACAGGTTCAACCAAGAGACCCAGTACTTC.

This clone came up a few times. A read error may produce the germline difference seen at one junction end. The J gene is TRBJ2-7, the V gene TRBV30, with D tentatively TRBD1 (6 bases). Germline CDR1 reads GTSNPN; CDR2 reads SVGIG (reference sequence). This CDR3 spans 12 amino acids. CDR3 bases: TGTGCCTGGGTATATGGTGGGGGCCCTCCAACCTTC. It encodes CAWVYGGGPPTF.

The V and J genes are TRBV7-8 and TRBJ2-1, with unresolved D. Germline V gene data show CDR1 as SGHVS and CDR2 as FQNEAQ. The CDR3 has 13 amino acids. Trimming stripped 6 bases from V and 4 bases from J, with 10 bases between. The CDR3 DNA reads as TGTGCCAGCAGGGGCGACACTTACAATGAGCAGTTCTTC. This sequence encodes CASRGDTYNEQFF.

This clone appeared a few times. The rearrangement joins TRBV18 to TRBJ1-2; D not resolved. Trimming left V 1 base short and J 0 bases short, with 12 bases between. The CDR3 runs 16 residues. The germline CDR1 and CDR2 sequences are KGHSH and LQKENI. In DNA form, the CDR3 reads TGTGCCAGCTCACCACTCCAGCCGGGGTCTAACTATGGCTACACCTTC. As protein: CASSPLQPGSNYGYTF.

This chain links TRBV21-1 with TRBJ1-1. TRBV21-1 is a pseudogene. The CDR3 runs 14 residues. The CDR3 nucleotides are TGTGCCAGCAGCAAAGAGGGAGGGAACACTGAAGCTTTCTTT. It codes for CASSKEGGNTEAFF.

The rearrangement uses TRBV27 and TRBJ1-1; perhaps TRBD1 as D (6 bases). Germline CDR1 reads MNHEY; CDR2 reads SMNVEV (reference sequence). The CDR3 sequence is 15 residues long. V lost 4 bases and J 7 bases, leaving 19 bases between the germline ends. In nucleotides, the CDR3 is TGTGCCAGCAGTTGGGGGGGGCTGGGAGTAGTTGAAGCTTTCTTT. This gives the protein CASSWGGLGVVEAFF.

The chain has TRBV28 and TRBJ2-5; tentative D call: TRBD2 (5 bases). Germline CDR1 is MDHEN and CDR2 is SYDVKM. The germline V and J ends were trimmed by 9 bases and 5 bases, with 19 bases remaining between them. The CDR3 is 14 amino acids. CDR3 region: CASLKLGESETQYF. The CDR3 coding sequence is TGTGCCAGTTTAAAGCTCGGGGAATCGGAGACCCAGTACTTC.

The chain employs TRBV4-2 and TRBJ2-1; 9 bases are a match to TRBD1. The CDR3 loop spans 19 amino acids. After removal of 2 bases from V and 0 bases from J, the junction contained 11 bases not matched to a gene. The germline V gene encodes CDR1 LGHNA and CDR2 YNFKEQ. CDR3 sequence (DNA): TGTGCCAGCAGCCAATACGGGACAGGGCAGTCCGACTCCTACAATGAGCAGTTCTTC. Translating it yields CASSQYGTGQSDSYNEQFF.

The rearrangement links TRBV2 to TRBJ2-7, with TRBD1 identical over 7 bases. CDR1 and CDR2 (germline): SNHLY, FYNNEI. The CDR3 is 12 amino acids. V was pared by 8 bases and J by 5 bases, with 6 bases of the junction left unmatched. As DNA, the CDR3 is TGTGCCAGCGGGGGACAGCTCGACGAGCAGTACTTC. The encoded protein is CASGGQLDEQYF.

The chain has TRBV12-5 and TRBJ1-5; 7 bases line up with TRBD1. CDR1 and CDR2 from the germline V gene are LGHNT and FRNRAP. This CDR3 comprises 16 residues. V was clipped by 2 bases and J by 4 bases; unmatched bases: 8. In DNA, the CDR3 is TGTGCTAGTGGTTTGTACAGGGGCCCCACGAATCAGCCCCAGCATTTT. As protein: CASGLYRGPTNQPQHF.

This clone has just a few counts. V usage is TRBV9 and J usage is TRBJ1-2; no clear D gene. Germline values: CDR1 SGDLS, CDR2 YYNGEE. V was trimmed by 7 bases and J by 8 bases, leaving 6 bases between them. This CDR3 comprises 9 residues. CDR3 nucleotide sequence: TGTGCCAGCGGGGAGGGCTACACCTTC. Residues: CASGEGYTF.

The chain employs TRBV9 and TRBJ2-2; D possibly corresponds to TRBD1 (5 bases). This CDR3 region has 15 residues. The germline CDR1 and CDR2 sequences are SGDLS and YYNGEE. Between the trimmed V and J ends, which lost 4 bases and 1 base, there was a span of 11 bases. This CDR3 is CASSPQGGNTGELFF. CDR3 sequence (DNA): TGTGCCAGCAGCCCCCAGGGCGGGAACACCGGGGAGCTGTTTTTT. Looking up the rest from reference TRBV9 and TRBJ2-2 gives the full variable domain: DSGVTQTPKHLITATGQRVTLRCSPRSGDLSVYWYQQSLDQGLQFLIQYYNGEERAKGNILERFSAQQFPDLHSELNLSSLELGDSALYFCASSPQGGNTGELFFGEGSRLTVL.

This chain connects TRBV4-1 to TRBJ2-7, with D perhaps matching TRBD1 (6 bases). This CDR3 contains 14 residues. Germline CDR1 is MGHRA and CDR2 is YSYEKL. V was trimmed by 0 bases and J by 0 bases, leaving 6 bases between them. CDR3 in amino acids: CASSQEDSSYEQYF. CDR3 nucleotide sequence: TGCGCCAGCAGCCAAGAGGACAGCTCCTACGAGCAGTACTTC.

The rearrangement joins TRBV7-8 to TRBJ2-7; D is uncertain. The CDR3 is 15 amino acids. Germline assignment: CDR1 SGHVS and CDR2 FQNEAQ. Trimming shortened V by 0 bases and J by 0 bases, and 9 bases separated the two germline ends. CDR3: CASSLARRSSYEQYF. The CDR3 DNA reads as TGTGCCAGCAGCTTAGCACGGCGGAGCTCCTACGAGCAGTACTTC.